The 28 T cell receptor beta chains below all came from one sample that was sequenced in a study of monozygotic twins with cystic fibrosis. Clones were read by immunoSEQ multiplex PCR, and TCRdb kept only the in-frame ones, dropping some. The sample includes tens of thousands of clones, around 96% of them seen just once. Sample: blood. The receptors were gathered from a girl aged 2-9 years with cystic fibrosis.

The CDR3 DNA reads as TGTGCCAGCAAAATGGCCGGGGAGCTGTTTTTT. It specifies CASKMAGELFF. The chain has TRBV2 and TRBJ2-2; D uncertain. The CDR3 extends over 11 amino acids. Trimming stripped 7 bases from V and 6 bases from J, with 6 bases between. Germline CDR1 SNHLY, CDR2 FYNNEI.

This clone was detected only once. The chain recombines TRBV28 with TRBJ1-2, with D perhaps TRBD1 (6 bases). Trimming took 4 bases from V and 5 from J, leaving 14 bases between them. The length of the CDR3 is 14 residues. CDR1 MDHEN and CDR2 SYDVKM come from the germline V gene. For the CDR3, the DNA is TGTGCCAGCAGTTCACAGGGTTCCCCTTATGGCTACACCTTC. Amino acid sequence: CASSSQGSPYGYTF.

This clone was recorded once. This rearrangement joins TRBV4-2 to TRBJ2-2, with D perhaps matching TRBD1 (6 bases). V shed 0 bases and J shed 4 bases, with 9 bases lying between them. The CDR3 runs 15 residues. In germline, CDR1 is LGHNA, CDR2 YNFKEQ. For the CDR3, the DNA is TGTGCCAGCAGCCAAGAGCAGGGGACCACCGGGGAGCTGTTTTTT. Translated, it gives CASSQEQGTTGELFF.

To note about this clone: The junction does not match germline at one end; this may be a read error. The rearrangement uses TRBV5-1 and TRBJ1-5; D is ambiguous. There are 8 residues in the CDR3. The germline V gene encodes CDR1 SGHRS and CDR2 YFSETQ. The CDR3 protein is CASSLRDF. In nucleotides, the CDR3 is TGCGCCAGCAGCTTGCGGGATTTT.

V and J are TRBV28 and TRBJ1-2, with 9 bases identical to TRBD1. CDR1 MDHEN and CDR2 SYDVKM come from the germline V gene. The CDR3 extends over 15 amino acids. Unmatched junction bases numbered 7, after V lost 4 bases and J lost 4 bases. CDR3 loop: CASSSPGQGFYGYTF. The CDR3 DNA sequence: TGTGCCAGCAGTTCACCGGGACAGGGCTTCTATGGCTACACCTTC.

V usage is TRBV7-2 and J usage is TRBJ1-4; D not resolved. The germline CDR1 and CDR2 sequences are SGHTA and FQGNSA. Deletions cut 4 bases from V and 0 bases from J, with 9 bases between. This CDR3 is 15 amino acids long. The CDR3 here is CASSSHLATNEKLFF. CDR3 coding DNA: TGTGCCAGCAGCTCACACCTTGCAACTAATGAAAAACTGTTTTTT. Full variable domain (rest looked up from reference TRBV7-2 and TRBJ1-4): GAGVSQSPSNKVTEKGKDVELRCDPISGHTALYWYRQSLGQGLEFLIYFQGNSAPDKSGLPSDRFSAERTGGSVSTLTIQRTQQEDSAVYLCASSSHLATNEKLFFGSGTQLSVL.

V and J are TRBV30 and TRBJ2-7; the D gene is possibly TRBD1 (7 bases). This CDR3 contains 13 residues. Germline values: CDR1 GTSNPN, CDR2 SVGIG (reference sequence). V was clipped by 4 bases and J by 12 bases, with 22 bases between them. DNA for the CDR3: TGTGCCTGGACCGTAAATAGGGCGGGACAGTGGTACTTC. This sequence encodes CAWTVNRAGQWYF. Based on the CDR3 plus reference TRBV30 and TRBJ2-7, the full variable domain is SQTIHQWPATLVQPVGSPLSLECTVEGTSNPNLYWYRQAAGRGLQLLFYSVGIGQISSEVPQNLSASRPQDRQFILSSKKLLLSDSGFYLCAWTVNRAGQWYFGPGTRLTVT.

V gene TRBV27 combines with J gene TRBJ2-7, with D possibly TRBD2 on 6 matching bases. The CDR3 consists of 14 residues. V was shortened by 6 bases and J by 5 bases, with 17 bases between the two germline ends. Germline loops: CDR1 MNHEY, CDR2 SMNVEV (reference sequence). For the CDR3, the DNA is TGTGCCAGCAGGGGGTCGGGAGCGTTACACGAGCAGTACTTC. This codes for CASRGSGALHEQYF.

The chain couples TRBV5-1 to TRBJ1-1; D unclear. Between the trimmed V and J ends, which lost 4 bases and 8 bases, there was a span of 18 bases. Germline V lookup: CDR1 SGHRS, CDR2 YFSETQ. The CDR3 contains 14 residues. The CDR3 reads CASSPTRPREEAFF. Written as DNA, the CDR3 is TGCGCCAGCAGCCCCACACGCCCCCGGGAGGAAGCTTTCTTT.

On this clone: The identical CDR3 is also encoded by other nucleotide sequences in the sample. J is TRBJ2-1 and V is TRBV27; no reliable D call. The CDR3 covers 11 residues. The germline V gene encodes CDR1 MNHEY and CDR2 SMNVEV (reference sequence). Trimming took 5 bases from V and 4 from J, leaving 3 bases between them. In DNA, the CDR3 is TGTGCCAGCAGTGTATACAATGAGCAGTTCTTC. It translates to CASSVYNEQFF.

The chain carries TRBV5-1 and TRBJ1-2, with D unclear. CDR3 length: 13 residues. V gave up 0 bases and J gave up 1 base, with 4 bases separating them. CDR1 is SGHRS and CDR2 is YFSETQ in the germline V gene. This CDR3 is CASSLDSNYGYTF. In DNA form, the CDR3 reads TGCGCCAGCAGCTTGGACAGTAACTATGGCTACACCTTC.

The chain uses TRBV11-3 and TRBJ2-1, with 8 positions matching TRBD2. V lost 8 bases and J lost 8; bases outside the gene matches: 14. Germline-derived CDR1 and CDR2 are SGHNT and YENEEA. The length of the CDR3 is 15 residues. The CDR3 sequence: CASSPSSGPPDEQFF. The CDR3 region has the DNA TGTGCCAGCTCGCCTTCTAGCGGGCCCCCGGATGAGCAGTTCTTC.

The chain couples TRBV6-5 to TRBJ1-1; the D is unclear. The CDR3 has 14 amino acids. V lost 0 bases, J lost 10 bases, and 15 bases lay in between. The germline CDR1 and CDR2 sequences are MNHEY and SVGAGI. The CDR3 reads CASSYSTGPRRAFF. CDR3 bases: TGTGCCAGCAGTTACTCGACGGGCCCTAGGAGAGCTTTCTTT.

This chain connects TRBV6-1 to TRBJ2-7; no firm D call. V was cut by 7 bases and J by 0 bases, with 13 bases left in between. Germline CDR1 reads MNHNS; CDR2 reads SASEGT. This CDR3 contains 14 residues. The CDR3 coding sequence is TGTGCCAGCACCCGGGTACAGAGCTCCTACGAGCAGTACTTC. Its translation: CASTRVQSSYEQYF.

The chain uses TRBV28 and TRBJ2-1; 8 nucleotides agree with TRBD2. The junction had 14 bases not matched to a gene; V was cut back by 5 bases and J by 5 bases. The CDR3 contains 17 residues. CDR1 is MDHEN and CDR2 is SYDVKM in the germline V gene. CDR3 loop: CASSPPLSGSGDNEQFF. Written as DNA, the CDR3 is TGTGCCAGCAGTCCCCCCCTCAGCGGGAGCGGTGACAATGAGCAGTTCTTC.

This chain connects TRBV28 to TRBJ1-2; D might be TRBD1 (5 bases). Germline assignment: CDR1 MDHEN and CDR2 SYDVKM. V was cut by 4 bases and J by 6 bases, with 18 bases left in between. The CDR3 is 15 residues long. In DNA form, the CDR3 reads TGTGCCAGCAGTTCCTCCTCTCCCGGGGGTAATGGCTACACCTTC. Encoded protein: CASSSSSPGGNGYTF.

V gene TRBV7-2 combines with J gene TRBJ2-7; D may be TRBD2 (6 bases). V gave up 5 bases and J gave up 6 bases, with 11 bases separating them. The germline CDR1 and CDR2 sequences are SGHTA and FQGNSA. The CDR3 covers 12 residues. In DNA form, the CDR3 reads TGTGCCAGCAGCCACTCGCGGGGCGAGCAGTACTTC. It encodes CASSHSRGEQYF.

V gene TRBV5-6 combines with J gene TRBJ2-7; possibly TRBD2 for D (5 bases). The germline gives CDR1 SGHDT, CDR2 YYEEEE. V was clipped by 0 bases and J by 0 bases, with 10 bases between them. The CDR3 length is 15 residues. The CDR3 loop is CASSLVGASSYEQYF. The CDR3 DNA sequence: TGTGCCAGCAGCTTGGTGGGAGCGAGCTCCTACGAGCAGTACTTC.

This clone was recorded only once. The CDR3 DNA follows: TGTGCCAGCAGTCACCTCTTAGCGGGAGGGCGAGCAGATACGCAGTATTTT. It encodes CASSHLLAGGRADTQYF. This chain joins TRBV28 and TRBJ2-3, with TRBD2 identical over 11 bases. Per germline, CDR1 MDHEN and CDR2 SYDVKM. This CDR3 has 17 amino acids. The V gene end was trimmed by 5 bases and the J gene end by 4 bases; junction bases not matched to a gene: 11.

The rearrangement joins TRBV4-1 to TRBJ2-5, with D perhaps matching TRBD1 or TRBD2 (5 bases each). This CDR3 is 13 amino acids long. Per germline, CDR1 MGHRA and CDR2 YSYEKL. V lost 5 bases and J lost 5, with 12 bases in between. The CDR3 spells CASSGVGEETQYF. The DNA of the CDR3 is TGCGCCAGCAGCGGGGTGGGGGAGGAGACCCAGTACTTC.

The chain couples TRBV13 to TRBJ2-7; D may be TRBD2 (6 bases). In germline, CDR1 is PRHDT, CDR2 FYEKMQ (reference sequence). Trimming pared 8 bases from V and 3 bases from J, leaving 11 bases between. The CDR3 runs to 12 residues. The CDR3 reads CASGLGGYEQYF. CDR3 in DNA: TGTGCCAGCGGCCTGGGGGGCTACGAGCAGTACTTC.

This chain joins TRBV29-1 and TRBJ1-2; D unresolved. This CDR3 spans 11 amino acids. Germline CDR1 is SQVTM and CDR2 is ANQGSEA. V was trimmed by 6 bases and J by 3 bases, leaving 8 bases between them. CDR3 in amino acids: CSVDRDYGYTF. Here the CDR3 DNA reads TGCAGCGTGGACCGGGACTATGGCTACACCTTC.

The chain carries TRBV2 and TRBJ1-2, with D possibly TRBD1 on 5 matching bases. The length of the CDR3 is 13 residues. Trimming left V 4 bases short and J 7 bases short, with 13 bases between. The germline gives CDR1 SNHLY, CDR2 FYNNEI. CDR3 DNA: TGTGCCAGCAGTGCGGAAACAGGCAGTGGCTACACCTTC. This encodes CASSAETGSGYTF.

This clone was observed a single time. The chain combines TRBV9 with TRBJ2-5, with D tentatively TRBD1 (5 bases). CDR3 length: 13 amino acids. Germline V gene lookup returns CDR1 SGDLS and CDR2 YYNGEE. The V and J ends lost 3 bases and 9 bases respectively, with 15 bases between them. The CDR3 reads CASSADMTRAQYF. In DNA, the CDR3 is TGTGCCAGCAGCGCGGACATGACTCGGGCCCAGTACTTC.

The chain combines TRBV4-1 with TRBJ1-4; D call uncertain. CDR1 and CDR2 from the germline V gene are MGHRA and YSYEKL. Trimming took off 0 bases at V and 7 bases at J, with 12 bases between the two ends. This CDR3 contains 15 residues. CDR3 nucleotide sequence: TGCGCCAGCAGCCAAGAGGGCCTCTGGGGTGAAAAACTGTTTTTT. This translates into CASSQEGLWGEKLFF.

This sequence joins TRBV11-1 and TRBJ1-2; D perhaps matches TRBD1 (6 bases). V gave up 3 bases and J gave up 3 bases, with 8 bases separating them. Germline V gene data show CDR1 as SGHAT and CDR2 as FQDESV (reference sequence). CDR3 size: 13 residues. CDR3 nucleotides: TGTGCCAGCAGCTTTAACAGGGACTATGGCTACACCTTC. Encoded protein: CASSFNRDYGYTF.

The V and J genes are TRBV5-1 and TRBJ2-5; 11 bases are a match to TRBD2. V was clipped by 4 bases and J by 2 bases; unmatched bases: 7. The CDR3 consists of 16 residues. Germline assignment: CDR1 SGHRS and CDR2 YFSETQ. Here the CDR3 reads CASSGMTSGTQETQYF. The CDR3 DNA follows: TGCGCCAGCAGCGGAATGACTAGCGGGACTCAAGAGACCCAGTACTTC.

The CDR3 sequence is CASSLVGTGLYEQYF. In DNA form, the CDR3 reads TGTGCCAGCAGCTTAGTCGGGACAGGACTCTACGAGCAGTACTTC. This chain joins TRBV7-6 and TRBJ2-7, with 8 bases fitting TRBD1. V shed 1 base, J shed 3 bases, and the junction held 5 bases outside the gene matches. The germline V gene has CDR1 SGHVS and CDR2 FNYEAQ. The CDR3 has 15 amino acids.